Listed here are 6 T cell receptor beta chains from one sample, sequenced in a study of response to subunit inactivated influenza vaccine. TCRdb analysed the RT-PCR reads with MiXCR anew, one entry per CDR3 protein. The sample has about 190,000 distinct CDR3 sequences, approximately 15% seen once. Source: CD8+ T cells sorted from PBMCs, taken 5 days after vaccination. Receptor source: a man aged 50-60 years who received an inactivated influenza vaccine.

The rearrangement joins TRBV7-9 to TRBJ2-1, with 7 bases identical to TRBD2. The CDR3 runs 16 residues. V shed 6 bases and J 6 bases; nucleotides not matched to a gene: 14. Germline V lookup: CDR1 SEHNR, CDR2 FQNEAQ (reference sequence). For the CDR3, the DNA is TGTGCCAGCAGTAAAGGCGGGAGTAGTGTGGGCAATGAGCAGTTCTTC. This codes for CASSKGGSSVGNEQFF.

The V and J genes are TRBV11-3 and TRBJ1-1; D is unresolved. The germline V and J ends were trimmed by 1 base and 8 bases, with 8 bases remaining between them. Germline CDR1 is SGHNT and CDR2 is YENEEA. The CDR3 is 12 residues long. The CDR3 DNA is TGTGCCAGCAGCTTAGGGCCCACGGAAGCTTTCTTT. Translating gives CASSLGPTEAFF.

The table lists this clonotype with a few counts. For the CDR3, the DNA is TGTGCCAGCAGTTTAATCAGGCTAGCGGGAGGTGAGACCCAGTACTTC. It codes for CASSLIRLAGGETQYF. The chain links TRBV28 to TRBJ2-5, with 11 nucleotides matching TRBD2. CDR3 length equals 16 residues. Germline V gene data show CDR1 as MDHEN and CDR2 as SYDVKM. The V and J ends lost 2 bases and 5 bases, in that order; junction bases with no gene match: 7.

The chain links TRBV29-1 to TRBJ2-5; 11 bases map to TRBD2. V was pared by 2 bases and J by 3 bases, with 11 bases of the junction left unmatched. This CDR3 comprises 17 residues. Germline V gives CDR1 SQVTM, CDR2 ANQGSEA. The CDR3 protein is CSVEHWTSGQSKETQYF. CDR3 DNA: TGCAGCGTTGAACATTGGACTAGCGGGCAATCCAAAGAGACCCAGTACTTC.

This clonotype was picked up a small number of times. This rearrangement joins TRBV7-9 to TRBJ2-7; D is possibly TRBD2 (6 bases). This CDR3 spans 17 amino acids. Trimming stripped 3 bases from V and 2 bases from J, with 20 bases between. The germline V gene encodes CDR1 SEHNR and CDR2 FQNEAQ (reference sequence). The CDR3 nucleotides are TGTGCCAGCAGCTTGAATGTCTTGCGGGACGCCACCTACGAGCAGTACTTC. This gives the protein CASSLNVLRDATYEQYF.

The CDR3, as DNA: TGCAGCGTTGTTAGCTCCTACAATGAGCAGTTCTTC. It translates to CSVVSSYNEQFF. This chain uses TRBV29-1 with TRBJ2-1; the D is unclear. Germline values: CDR1 SQVTM, CDR2 ANQGSEA. Trimming cost V 4 bases and J 0 bases, with 4 bases left between them. The CDR3 runs to 12 residues.